One sample yielded the 25 T cell receptor beta chains listed below, sequenced in a study of blood T cells in healthy people across ages. Then a second PCR, running roughly 7 to 11 cycles, was carried out with a sample-barcoded 5' primer and a J-beta primer mix. One entry per CDR3 protein, called by TCRdb with MiXCR from the 5' RACE reads. The table includes a few hundred thousand distinct CDR3 sequences, approximately 25% detected once. The sequenced sample consisted of blood. The receptors were sampled from a woman aged 70 to 79 in good health.

This clonotype was recorded at least ten times. The rearrangement joins TRBV30 to TRBJ1-5; 12 nucleotides agree with TRBD1. The CDR3 spans 16 residues. V lost 2 bases, J lost 3 bases, and 5 bases stayed unmatched. Per the germline V gene, CDR1 is GTSNPN and CDR2 is SVGIG (reference sequence). CDR3 in DNA: TGTGCCTGGAGTCATGGGACAGGGGGCTTCAATCAGCCCCAGCATTTT. Translated, it gives CAWSHGTGGFNQPQHF.

The chain recombines TRBV7-8 with TRBJ2-5; 11 nucleotides line up with TRBD2. The end of the DNA fits TRBJ2-1 better, so the J call may be wrong. Germline CDR1 SGHVS, CDR2 FQNEAQ. The CDR3 is 16 amino acids. This CDR3 is CASSLELAGGYNEQFF. The DNA of the CDR3 is TGTGCCAGCAGCTTGGAGCTAGCGGGGGGCTACAATGAGCAGTTCTTC.

This clonotype was counted a few times. The chain links TRBV7-9 to TRBJ2-5, with 10 positions matching TRBD2. The better agreement between TRBJ2-1 and the DNA end casts doubt on the J call. This CDR3 contains 16 residues. Germline CDR1 is SEHNR and CDR2 is FQNEAQ (reference sequence). The CDR3 coding sequence is TGTGCCAGCAGCTTGGGGCTTAGCGGGGGGTACGATGAGCAGTTCTTC. As protein: CASSLGLSGGYDEQFF.

The chain is built from TRBV4-2 and TRBJ2-2; 8 bases are a match to TRBD2. CDR1 is LGHNA, CDR2 YNFKEQ, per germline. This CDR3 is built from 16 residues. The ends lost 0 bases at V and 3 bases at J; junction bases unmatched: 3. DNA of the CDR3: TGTGCCAGCAGCCAAGAGGGGACTAGTTACACCGGGGAGCTGTTTTTT. Protein product: CASSQEGTSYTGELFF.

This clonotype was seen a handful of times. V is TRBV6-5 and J is TRBJ1-4; D is perhaps TRBD1 (5 bases). CDR3 length equals 16 residues. V lost 5 bases and J lost 8, with 21 bases in between. CDR1 MNHEY and CDR2 SVGAGI come from the germline V gene. The CDR3 DNA reads as TGTGCCAGCAGTCGGTTACATAGGGGACGAAGGGAAAAACTGTTTTTT. This codes for CASSRLHRGRREKLFF.

This clonotype was detected a few times. The V and J genes are TRBV20-1 and TRBJ1-1; D unclear. Germline CDR1 DFQATT, CDR2 SNEGSKA (reference sequence). Deletions cut 3 bases from V and 1 base from J, with 6 bases between. The CDR3 length is 12 residues. This CDR3 is CSASTSNTEAFF. Written as DNA, the CDR3 is TGCAGTGCTAGTACGTCGAACACTGAAGCTTTCTTT.

The chain joins TRBV20-1 to TRBJ1-1, with no clear D. V lost 6 bases and J lost 6, with 17 bases in between. The germline gives CDR1 DFQATT, CDR2 SNEGSKA (reference sequence). The CDR3 loop spans 13 amino acids. The CDR3 loop is CSAGYPGRSEAFF. For the CDR3, the DNA is TGCAGTGCGGGGTACCCCGGCAGGTCTGAAGCTTTCTTT.

The CDR3 DNA follows: TGTGCCAGCAGCTTAATGGGTGGGGTAGCGGGTTCCTCCTACGAGCAGTACTTC. Its protein product is CASSLMGGVAGSSYEQYF. V usage is TRBV7-2 and J usage is TRBJ2-7, with 7 positions matching TRBD2. CDR3 length equals 18 residues. From germline, CDR1 is SGHTA and CDR2 FQGNSA. Trimming removed 2 bases from V and 0 bases from J; junction bases left unmatched: 13.

This clonotype was recorded a few times. The chain links TRBV4-2 to TRBJ1-2; TRBD1 matches 8 bases. The CDR3 sequence is 17 residues long. CDR1 is LGHNA and CDR2 is YNFKEQ in the germline V gene. The J segment lost 1 base and the V segment lost 0 bases, leaving 7 bases of the junction unmatched. This CDR3 is CASSQDRQGTINYGYTF. CDR3 bases: TGTGCCAGCAGCCAAGACCGACAGGGGACGATTAACTATGGCTACACCTTC.

The rearrangement links TRBV2 to TRBJ1-5, with TRBD1 identical over 9 bases. The V gene end was trimmed by 5 bases and the J gene end by 5 bases; junction bases not matched to a gene: 7. CDR1 is SNHLY, CDR2 FYNNEI, per germline. This CDR3 is built from 15 residues. The CDR3 sequence: CASSSTGGWDQPQHF. In DNA form, the CDR3 reads TGTGCCAGCAGTTCCACAGGGGGCTGGGATCAGCCCCAGCATTTT.

This sequence joins TRBV5-1 and TRBJ2-2; TRBD2 matches at 8 bases. The germline V gene encodes CDR1 SGHRS and CDR2 YFSETQ. V lost 4 bases to trimming and J lost 8 bases; unmatched junction nucleotides: 10. CDR3 size: 15 residues. In DNA, the CDR3 is TGCGCCAGCAGCCATGGACTAGCCGTCGGGGGGGAGCTGTTTTTT. It specifies CASSHGLAVGGELFF.

This clonotype was detected a few times. V and J are TRBV2 and TRBJ2-1; D not resolved. The CDR3 totals 12 residues. Germline V lookup: CDR1 SNHLY, CDR2 FYNNEI. Between the trimmed V and J ends, which lost 6 bases and 6 bases, there was a span of 9 bases. The CDR3 region is CASRYSGNEQFF. Here the CDR3 DNA reads TGTGCCAGCAGGTATTCTGGCAATGAGCAGTTCTTC.

This clonotype appeared a few times. J is TRBJ2-5 and V is TRBV10-3; D might be TRBD2 (5 bases). The better agreement between TRBJ2-1 and the DNA end casts doubt on the J call. CDR1 is ENHRY, CDR2 SYGVKD, per germline. The CDR3 runs 16 residues. The DNA for the CDR3 is TGTGCCATCAGTGATAGCAATCGGGGAAGCTACAATGAGCAGTTCTTC. Translated, it gives CAISDSNRGSYNEQFF.

This clonotype came up a few times. CDR3 in amino acids: CASSLDRNNSPLHF. The DNA of the CDR3 is TGTGCCAGCAGCTTAGACAGGAATAATTCACCCCTCCACTTT. This rearrangement joins TRBV7-6 to TRBJ1-6, with D tentatively TRBD1 (5 bases). The CDR3 contains 14 residues. V dropped 1 base and J dropped 5 bases, with 6 bases sitting between them. Germline V gives CDR1 SGHVS, CDR2 FNYEAQ.

This clonotype was picked up a small number of times. V and J are TRBV5-1 and TRBJ2-5; 9 bases align to TRBD1. Germline trimming cut 4 bases from V and 4 bases from J; bases unmatched to any gene: 5. Germline V gene data show CDR1 as SGHRS and CDR2 as YFSETQ. The CDR3 runs to 14 residues. The CDR3 reads CASSHGTGRETQYF. The CDR3 nucleotides are TGCGCCAGCAGCCACGGGACAGGGAGAGAGACCCAGTACTTC.

The chain links TRBV29-1 to TRBJ1-1; D ambiguous. This CDR3 spans 11 amino acids. Germline V gene data show CDR1 as SQVTM and CDR2 as ANQGSEA. Trimming removed 8 bases at V and 6 bases at J, with 13 bases between. CDR3 sequence (DNA): TGCAGCTCACGTGCCGGGTCTGAAGCTTTCTTT. Amino acids: CSSRAGSEAFF.

The chain joins TRBV2 to TRBJ2-5; D call uncertain. Trimming removed 4 bases at V and 2 bases at J, with 5 bases between. Germline V lookup: CDR1 SNHLY, CDR2 FYNNEI. The CDR3 has 12 residues. Written as DNA, the CDR3 is TGTGCCAGCAGTGGGCGACAAGAGACCCAGTACTTC. Translation: CASSGRQETQYF.

A word on this clonotype: An end of the junction differs from the germline gene, which may be a read error. DNA for the CDR3: TGTGCCAGCAGTCGGACAGGCCCGTTC. Amino acid sequence: CASSRTGPF. V gene TRBV6-2 or TRBV6-3 combines with J gene TRBJ2-7; the match to TRBD1 covers 7 bases. Germline V CDR1 and CDR2: MNHEY, SVGEGT. The CDR3 spans 9 residues.

The V call is TRBV7-9, the J call TRBJ1-1, with 7 bases that match TRBD1. CDR3 length: 13 residues. The germline V gene encodes CDR1 SEHNR and CDR2 FQNEAQ (reference sequence). V shed 5 bases, J shed 10 bases, and the junction held 10 bases outside the gene matches. The CDR3 reads CASSPRDSQGAFF. Written as DNA, the CDR3 is TGTGCCAGCAGCCCCCGGGACAGTCAAGGAGCTTTCTTT.

This chain joins TRBV19 and TRBJ1-4, with D perhaps TRBD1 (5 bases). The CDR3 is 16 residues long. The germline gives CDR1 LNHDA, CDR2 SQIVND (reference sequence). V lost 4 bases to trimming and J lost 3 bases, with 15 bases between them. CDR3: CASSTQGPVPNEKLFF. Written as DNA, the CDR3 is TGTGCCAGTAGTACCCAGGGCCCAGTACCTAATGAAAAACTGTTTTTT.

The J gene is TRBJ2-5, the V gene TRBV5-1; D may be TRBD2 (5 bases). Germline assignment: CDR1 SGHRS and CDR2 YFSETQ. The CDR3 totals 17 residues. The germline V and J ends were trimmed by 0 bases and 2 bases, with 17 bases remaining between them. The CDR3 DNA follows: TGCGCCAGCAGCTTGGTCGGCGGGTCGGGCAGTCAAGAGACCCAGTACTTC. It codes for CASSLVGGSGSQETQYF.

The chain employs TRBV20-1 and TRBJ1-5, with D hard to call. There are 13 residues in the CDR3. V gave up 3 bases and J gave up 9 bases, with 15 bases separating them. Germline CDR1 is DFQATT and CDR2 is SNEGSKA (reference sequence). CDR3 in amino acids: CSARSLGGRPQHF. Written as DNA, the CDR3 is TGCAGTGCTAGGTCCTTAGGTGGACGGCCCCAGCATTTT.

V and J are TRBV5-1 and TRBJ2-1; 9 bases line up with TRBD1. The length of the CDR3 is 14 residues. The germline V gene encodes CDR1 SGHRS and CDR2 YFSETQ. With V trimmed by 7 bases and J by 5 bases, 7 bases remained unmatched. The CDR3 loop reads CASRLGTGNNEQFF. The CDR3 nucleotides are TGCGCCAGCCGCCTGGGGACAGGGAACAATGAGCAGTTCTTC.

V and J are TRBV6-6 and TRBJ2-5; 8 bases match TRBD2. The V segment lost 7 bases and the J segment 4 bases; nucleotides outside the gene matches: 5. CDR3 length: 13 residues. Germline CDR1 reads MNHNY; CDR2 reads SVGAGI (reference sequence). CDR3 nucleotides: TGTGCCAGCACTTATAGCGGGGCAGAGACCCAGTACTTC. It is translated as CASTYSGAETQYF.

The genes are TRBV5-1 and TRBJ2-1, with TRBD1 as a possible D gene (5 bases). V was cut by 3 bases and J by 5 bases, with 12 bases left in between. The CDR3 contains 14 residues. CDR1 is SGHRS and CDR2 is YFSETQ in the germline V gene. The CDR3 DNA is TGCGCCAGCAGCTGGGGCGGATCAAACAATGAGCAGTTCTTC. This encodes CASSWGGSNNEQFF. The full variable domain, rest sourced from reference TRBV5-1 and TRBJ2-1, is KAGVTQTPRYLIKTRGQQVTLSCSPISGHRSVSWYQQTPGQGLQFLFEYFSETQRNKGNFPGRFSGRQFSNSRSEMNVSTLELGDSALYLCASSWGGSNNEQFFGPGTRLTVL.